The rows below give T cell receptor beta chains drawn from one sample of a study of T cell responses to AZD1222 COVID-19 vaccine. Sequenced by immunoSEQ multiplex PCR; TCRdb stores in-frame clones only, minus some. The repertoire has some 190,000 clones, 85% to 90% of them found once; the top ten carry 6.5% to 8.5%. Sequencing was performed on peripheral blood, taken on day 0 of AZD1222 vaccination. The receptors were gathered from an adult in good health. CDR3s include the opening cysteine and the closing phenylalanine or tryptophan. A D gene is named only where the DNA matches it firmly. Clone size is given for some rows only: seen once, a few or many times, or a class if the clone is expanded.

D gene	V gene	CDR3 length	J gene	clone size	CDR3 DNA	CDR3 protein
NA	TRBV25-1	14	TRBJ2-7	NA	TGTGCCAGCAGTGAAGAGTGGGGTACCTACGAGCAGTACTTC	CASSEEWGTYEQYF
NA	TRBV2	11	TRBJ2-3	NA	TGTGCCAGCGGGGGAGATGTTACGCAGTATTTT	CASGGDVTQYF
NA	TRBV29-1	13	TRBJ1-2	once	TGCAGCGTTGAAGATCAAGGGAAGTATGGCTACACCTTC	CSVEDQGKYGYTF
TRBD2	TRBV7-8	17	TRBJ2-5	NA	TGTGCCAGCAGCAAGAAGAGACTAGCGGGGGGAAAAGAGACCCAGTACTTC	CASSKKRLAGGKETQYF
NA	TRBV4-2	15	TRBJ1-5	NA	TGTGCCAGCAGCCAAGGGGTGTCGGGTAATCAGCCCCAGCATTTT	CASSQGVSGNQPQHF
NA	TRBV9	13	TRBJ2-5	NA	TGTGCCAGCAGCGTCTGGCCAGGGGAGACCCAGTACTTC	CASSVWPGETQYF
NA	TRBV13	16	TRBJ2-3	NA	TGTGCCAGCAGCCCCCGCATAAACCCACGCACAGATACGCAGTATTTT	CASSPRINPRTDTQYF
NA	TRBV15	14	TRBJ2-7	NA	TGTGCCACCAGCAGAGCCCCGGAGAGCCACGAGCAGTACTTC	CATSRAPESHEQYF
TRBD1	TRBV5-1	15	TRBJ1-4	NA	TGCGCCAGCAGCCCGACAGGGGCGCGGACTGAAAAACTGTTTTTT	CASSPTGARTEKLFF
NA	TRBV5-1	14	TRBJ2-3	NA	TGCGCCAGCAGCTCGCAGGGGCAGGTAGATACGCAGTATTTT	CASSSQGQVDTQYF
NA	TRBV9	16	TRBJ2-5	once	TGTGCCAGCACCAGGGGAGGGCTAGGGTTTCGAGAGACCCAGTACTTC	CASTRGGLGFRETQYF
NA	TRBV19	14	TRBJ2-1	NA	TGTGCCAGTAGTAATAGTTTAGGGTCTAATGAGCAGTTCTTC	CASSNSLGSNEQFF
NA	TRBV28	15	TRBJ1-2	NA	TGTGCCAGCGAACAGGGTTTAGGATCAAACTATGGCTACACCTTC	CASEQGLGSNYGYTF
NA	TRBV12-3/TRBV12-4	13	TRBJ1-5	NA	TGTGCCAGCAGTCTAAGGGGTAATCAGCCCCAGCATTTT	CASSLRGNQPQHF
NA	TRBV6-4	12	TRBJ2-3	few	TGTGCCAGCAGGCCCCGCACAGATACGCAGTATTTT	CASRPRTDTQYF
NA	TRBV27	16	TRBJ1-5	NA	TGTGCCAGCAGTGCGGCGGAACGTAGAGCAAATCAGCCCCAGCATTTT	CASSAAERRANQPQHF
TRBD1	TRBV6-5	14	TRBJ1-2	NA	TGTGCCAGCAGTCCGGGACAGCACCACTATGGCTACACCTTC	CASSPGQHHYGYTF
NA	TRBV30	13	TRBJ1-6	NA	TGTGCCTCAACGGACAGAAATAATTCACCCCTCCACTTT	CASTDRNNSPLHF
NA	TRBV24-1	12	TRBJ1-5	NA	TGTGCCACCGGTTGGGGCAATCAGCCCCAGCATTTT	CATGWGNQPQHF
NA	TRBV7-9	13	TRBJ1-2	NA	TGTGCCAGCAGCTTAGCAGATGTGGGTGGCTACACCTTC	CASSLADVGGYTF
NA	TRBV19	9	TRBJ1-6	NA	TGTGCCAGTGGGTCACCCCTCCACTTT	CASGSPLHF
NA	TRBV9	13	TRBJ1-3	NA	TGTGCCAGCAGCGTAGGAATCGGGAACACCATATATTTT	CASSVGIGNTIYF
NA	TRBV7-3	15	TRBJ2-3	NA	TGTGCCAGCAGCTTACTTTCAGTAGGCACAGATACGCAGTATTTT	CASSLLSVGTDTQYF
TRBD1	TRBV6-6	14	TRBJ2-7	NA	TGTGCCAGCAATTTGGAGGACAGGGTCCACGAGCAGTACTTC	CASNLEDRVHEQYF
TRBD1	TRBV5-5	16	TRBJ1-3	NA	TGTGCCAGCAGCTGGTCGGGACAGCCCTCTGGAAACACCATATATTTT	CASSWSGQPSGNTIYF
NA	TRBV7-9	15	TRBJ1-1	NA	TGTGCCAGCAGCTTAGACGGTTGGGTGAACACTGAAGCTTTCTTT	CASSLDGWVNTEAFF
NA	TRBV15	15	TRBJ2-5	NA	TGTGCCACCAGCAGAGATTTACAACTCCAAGAGACCCAGTACTTC	CATSRDLQLQETQYF
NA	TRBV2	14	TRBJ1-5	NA	TGTGCCAGCAGGGGAGGACAAGCCAATCAGCCCCAGCATTTT	CASRGGQANQPQHF
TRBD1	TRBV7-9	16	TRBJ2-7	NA	TGTGCCAGCAGCTTGGGGTTCGGGACAGGGGCTTACGAGCAGTACTTC	CASSLGFGTGAYEQYF
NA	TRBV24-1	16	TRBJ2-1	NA	TGTGCCACCAGTGGAGCAGGGGTAGTCGGTGAGGATGAGCAGTTCTTC	CATSGAGVVGEDEQFF
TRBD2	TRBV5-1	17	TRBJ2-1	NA	TGCGCCAGCAGTAACGGGGGGGCCGAAAGCTCCTACAATGAGCAGTTCTTC	CASSNGGAESSYNEQFF